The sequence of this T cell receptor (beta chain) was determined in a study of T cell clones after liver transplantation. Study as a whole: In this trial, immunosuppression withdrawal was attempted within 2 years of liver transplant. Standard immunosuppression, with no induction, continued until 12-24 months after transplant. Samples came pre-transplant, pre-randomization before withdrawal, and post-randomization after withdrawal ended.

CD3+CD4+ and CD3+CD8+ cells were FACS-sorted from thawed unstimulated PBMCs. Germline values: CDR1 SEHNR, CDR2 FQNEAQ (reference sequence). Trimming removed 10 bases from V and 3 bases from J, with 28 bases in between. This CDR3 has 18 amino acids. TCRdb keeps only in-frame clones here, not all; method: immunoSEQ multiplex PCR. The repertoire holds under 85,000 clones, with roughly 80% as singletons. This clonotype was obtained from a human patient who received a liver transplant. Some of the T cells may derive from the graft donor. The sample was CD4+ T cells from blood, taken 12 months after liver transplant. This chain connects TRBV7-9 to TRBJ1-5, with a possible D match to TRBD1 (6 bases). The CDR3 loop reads CATQGQGTPLTDNQPQHF. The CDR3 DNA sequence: TGTGCCACCCAGGGGCAGGGAACCCCTCTTACAGACAATCAGCCCCAGCATTTT.